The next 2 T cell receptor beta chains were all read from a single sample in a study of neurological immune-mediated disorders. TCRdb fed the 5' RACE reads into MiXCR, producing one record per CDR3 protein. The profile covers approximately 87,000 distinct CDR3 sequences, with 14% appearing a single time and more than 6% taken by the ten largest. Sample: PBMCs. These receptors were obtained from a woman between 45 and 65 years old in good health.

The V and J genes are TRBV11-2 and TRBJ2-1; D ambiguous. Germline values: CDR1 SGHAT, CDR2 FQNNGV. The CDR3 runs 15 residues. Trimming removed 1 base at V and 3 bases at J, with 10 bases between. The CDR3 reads CASSLGHIVYNEQFF. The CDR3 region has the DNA TGTGCCAGCAGCTTAGGACACATCGTCTACAATGAGCAGTTCTTC.

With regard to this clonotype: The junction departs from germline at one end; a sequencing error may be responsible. CDR3 in DNA: TGCGCCAGCAGGGAAGAAATTTATCAGCCCCAGCATTTT. It translates to CASREEIYQPQHF. This sequence joins TRBV7-2 and TRBJ1-5; TRBD1 is a possible D gene (5 bases). This CDR3 region has 13 residues. Germline lookup yields CDR1 SGHTA and CDR2 FQGNSA.